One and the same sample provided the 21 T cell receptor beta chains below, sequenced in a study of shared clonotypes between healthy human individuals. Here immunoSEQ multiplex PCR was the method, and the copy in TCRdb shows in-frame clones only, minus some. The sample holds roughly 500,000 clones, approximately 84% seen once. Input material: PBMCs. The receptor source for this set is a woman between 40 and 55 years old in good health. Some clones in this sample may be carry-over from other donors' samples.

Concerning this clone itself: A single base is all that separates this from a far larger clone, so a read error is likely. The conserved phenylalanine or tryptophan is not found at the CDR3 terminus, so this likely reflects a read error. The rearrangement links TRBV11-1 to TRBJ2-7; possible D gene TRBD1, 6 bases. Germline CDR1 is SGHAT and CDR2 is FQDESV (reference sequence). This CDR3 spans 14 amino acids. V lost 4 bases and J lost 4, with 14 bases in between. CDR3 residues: CASSYSGQGYEQYL. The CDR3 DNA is TGTGCCAGCAGCTACTCGGGGCAGGGGTACGAGCAGTACTTA.

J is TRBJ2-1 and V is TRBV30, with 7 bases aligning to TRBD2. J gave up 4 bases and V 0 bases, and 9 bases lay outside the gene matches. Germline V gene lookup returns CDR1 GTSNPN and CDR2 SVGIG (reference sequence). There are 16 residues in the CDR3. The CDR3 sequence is CAWSVRRGRGYNEQFF. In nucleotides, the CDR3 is TGTGCCTGGAGTGTACGGCGTGGGAGGGGATACAATGAGCAGTTCTTC.

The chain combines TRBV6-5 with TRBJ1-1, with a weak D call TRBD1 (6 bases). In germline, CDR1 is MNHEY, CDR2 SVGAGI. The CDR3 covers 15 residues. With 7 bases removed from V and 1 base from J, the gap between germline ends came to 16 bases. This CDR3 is CASTQGGQTNTEAFF. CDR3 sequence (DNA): TGTGCCAGCACCCAAGGAGGACAGACGAACACTGAAGCTTTCTTT.

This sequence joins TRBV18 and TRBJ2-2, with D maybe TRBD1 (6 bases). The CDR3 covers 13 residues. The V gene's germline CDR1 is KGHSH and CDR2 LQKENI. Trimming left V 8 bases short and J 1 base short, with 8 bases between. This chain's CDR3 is CASRQENTGELFF. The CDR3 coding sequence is TGTGCCAGCCGACAGGAGAACACCGGGGAGCTGTTTTTT.

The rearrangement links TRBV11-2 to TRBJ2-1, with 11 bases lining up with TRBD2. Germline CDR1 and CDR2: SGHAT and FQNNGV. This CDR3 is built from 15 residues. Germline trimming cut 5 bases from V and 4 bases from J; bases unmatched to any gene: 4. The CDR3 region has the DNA TGTGCCAGCAGCGCCGGGACTAGCGGATACAATGAGCAGTTCTTC. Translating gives CASSAGTSGYNEQFF.

The CDR3 reads CASTPTGTYLQETQYF. The CDR3 DNA sequence: TGTGCCAGCACTCCGACAGGGACCTACCTCCAAGAGACCCAGTACTTC. The chain combines TRBV7-2 with TRBJ2-5, with TRBD1 identical over 7 bases. CDR1 and CDR2 from the germline V gene are SGHTA and FQGNSA. There are 16 residues in the CDR3. J gave up 1 base and V 7 bases, and 12 bases lay outside the gene matches.

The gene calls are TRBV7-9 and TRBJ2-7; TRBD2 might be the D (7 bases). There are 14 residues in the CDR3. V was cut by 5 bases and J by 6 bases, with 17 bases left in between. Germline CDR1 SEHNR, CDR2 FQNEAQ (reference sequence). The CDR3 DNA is TGTGCCAGCAGCCCCGGTGGGGGGGCGTTCGAGCAGTACTTC. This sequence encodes CASSPGGGAFEQYF.

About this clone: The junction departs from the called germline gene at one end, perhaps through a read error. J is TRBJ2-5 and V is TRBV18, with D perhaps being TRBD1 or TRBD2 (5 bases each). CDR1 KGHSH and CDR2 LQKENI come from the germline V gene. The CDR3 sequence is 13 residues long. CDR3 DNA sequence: TGTGCAAGCTCACCAAGGGACGGGGAGACCAAGTACTTC. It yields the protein CASSPRDGETKYF.

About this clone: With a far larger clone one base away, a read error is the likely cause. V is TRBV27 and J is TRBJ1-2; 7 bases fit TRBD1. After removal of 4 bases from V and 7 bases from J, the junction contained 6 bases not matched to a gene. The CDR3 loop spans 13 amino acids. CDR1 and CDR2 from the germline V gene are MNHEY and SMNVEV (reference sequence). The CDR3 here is CASSSSGGRGYTF. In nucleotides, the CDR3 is TGTGCCAGCAGTTCATCAGGGGGTCGTGGCTACACCTTC.

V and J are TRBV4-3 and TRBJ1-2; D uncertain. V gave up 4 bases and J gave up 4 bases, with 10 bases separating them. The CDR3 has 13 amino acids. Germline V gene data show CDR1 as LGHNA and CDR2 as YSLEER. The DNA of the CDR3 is TGCGCCAGCAGCCGGGGAGGGATCTATGGCTACACCTTC. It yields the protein CASSRGGIYGYTF.

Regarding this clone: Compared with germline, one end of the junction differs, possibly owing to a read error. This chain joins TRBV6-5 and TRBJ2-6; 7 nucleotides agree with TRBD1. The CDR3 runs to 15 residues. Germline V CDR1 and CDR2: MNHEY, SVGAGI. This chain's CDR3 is CAISVRGPGANVLTF. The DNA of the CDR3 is TGTGCCATCAGTGTGAGGGGGCCCGGGGCCAACGTCCTGACTTTC.

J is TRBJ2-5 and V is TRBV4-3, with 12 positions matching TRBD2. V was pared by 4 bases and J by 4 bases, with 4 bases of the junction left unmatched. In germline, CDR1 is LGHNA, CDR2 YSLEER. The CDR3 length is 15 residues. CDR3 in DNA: TGCGCCAGCAGCCCTAGGGGACTAGCGGGAGAGACCCAGTACTTC. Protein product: CASSPRGLAGETQYF.

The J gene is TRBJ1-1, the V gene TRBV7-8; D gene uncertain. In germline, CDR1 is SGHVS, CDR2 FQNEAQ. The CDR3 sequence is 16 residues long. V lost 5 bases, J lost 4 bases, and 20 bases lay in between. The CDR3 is CASSPSPTAASTEAFF. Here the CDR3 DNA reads TGTGCCAGCAGCCCATCTCCGACTGCAGCGAGCACTGAAGCTTTCTTT. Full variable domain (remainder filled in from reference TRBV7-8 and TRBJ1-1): GAGVSQSPRYKVAKRGQDVALRCDPISGHVSLFWYQQALGQGPEFLTYFQNEAQLDKSGLPSDRFFAERPEGSVSTLKIQRTQQEDSAVYLCASSPSPTAASTEAFFGQGTRLTVV.

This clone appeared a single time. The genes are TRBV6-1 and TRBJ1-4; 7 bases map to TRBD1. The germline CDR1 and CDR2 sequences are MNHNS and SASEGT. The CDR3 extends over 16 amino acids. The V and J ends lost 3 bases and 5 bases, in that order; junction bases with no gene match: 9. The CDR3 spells CASSESQGDGNEKLFF. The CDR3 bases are TGTGCCAGCAGTGAGAGTCAGGGGGACGGGAATGAAAAACTGTTTTTT.

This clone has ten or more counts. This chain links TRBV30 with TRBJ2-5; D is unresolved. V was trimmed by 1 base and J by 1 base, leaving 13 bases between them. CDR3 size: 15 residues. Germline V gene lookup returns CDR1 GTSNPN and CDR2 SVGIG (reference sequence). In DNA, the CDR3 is TGTGCCTGGAGTGAATACGAAGCCATCCAAGAGACCCAGTACTTC. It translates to CAWSEYEAIQETQYF.

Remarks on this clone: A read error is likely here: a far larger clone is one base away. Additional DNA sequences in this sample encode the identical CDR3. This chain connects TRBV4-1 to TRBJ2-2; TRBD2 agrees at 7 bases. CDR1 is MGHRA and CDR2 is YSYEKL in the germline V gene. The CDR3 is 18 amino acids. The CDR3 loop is CASSQVALAGENTGELFF. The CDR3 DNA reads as TGCGCCAGCAGCCAAGTGGCCCTCGCGGGGGAAAACACTGGGGAGCTGTTTTTT.

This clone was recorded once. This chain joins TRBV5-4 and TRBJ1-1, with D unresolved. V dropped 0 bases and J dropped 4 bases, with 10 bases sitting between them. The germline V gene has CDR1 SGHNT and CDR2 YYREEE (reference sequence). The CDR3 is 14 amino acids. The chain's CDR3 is CASSLDSRSTEAFF. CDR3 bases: TGTGCCAGCAGCTTGGATAGCAGGAGCACTGAAGCTTTCTTT.

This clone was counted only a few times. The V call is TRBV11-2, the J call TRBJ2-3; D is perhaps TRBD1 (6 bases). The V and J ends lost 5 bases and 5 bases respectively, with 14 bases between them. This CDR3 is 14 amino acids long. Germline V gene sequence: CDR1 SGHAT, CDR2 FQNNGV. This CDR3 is CASSNTGFGDTQYF. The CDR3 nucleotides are TGTGCCAGCAGCAATACAGGGTTTGGAGATACGCAGTATTTT.

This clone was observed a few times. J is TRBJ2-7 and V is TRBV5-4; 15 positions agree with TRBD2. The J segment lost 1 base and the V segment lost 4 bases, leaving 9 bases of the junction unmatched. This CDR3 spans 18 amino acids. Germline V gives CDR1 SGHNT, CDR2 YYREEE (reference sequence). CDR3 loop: CASSRTSGRAGQSYEQYF. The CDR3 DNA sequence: TGTGCCAGCAGCCGGACTAGCGGGAGGGCCGGGCAGTCCTACGAGCAGTACTTC. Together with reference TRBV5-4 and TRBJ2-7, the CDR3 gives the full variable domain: ETGVTQSPTHLIKTRGQQVTLRCSSQSGHNTVSWYQQALGQGPQFIFQYYREEENGRGNFPPRFSGLQFPNYSSELNVNALELDDSALYLCASSRTSGRAGQSYEQYFGPGTRLTVT.

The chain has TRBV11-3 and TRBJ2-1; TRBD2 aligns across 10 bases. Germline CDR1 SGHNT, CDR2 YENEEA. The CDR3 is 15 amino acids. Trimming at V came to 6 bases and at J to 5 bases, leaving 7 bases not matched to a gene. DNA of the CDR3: TGTGCCAGCAGTCGTAGCGGGAGGACGGACAATGAGCAGTTCTTC. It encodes CASSRSGRTDNEQFF.

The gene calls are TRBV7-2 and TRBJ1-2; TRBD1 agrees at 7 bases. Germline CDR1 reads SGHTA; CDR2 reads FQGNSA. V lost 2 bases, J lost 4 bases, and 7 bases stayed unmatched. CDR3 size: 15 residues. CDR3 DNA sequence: TGTGCCAGCAGCTTAAGCTACCGGGACAGCTATGGCTACACCTTC. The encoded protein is CASSLSYRDSYGYTF.